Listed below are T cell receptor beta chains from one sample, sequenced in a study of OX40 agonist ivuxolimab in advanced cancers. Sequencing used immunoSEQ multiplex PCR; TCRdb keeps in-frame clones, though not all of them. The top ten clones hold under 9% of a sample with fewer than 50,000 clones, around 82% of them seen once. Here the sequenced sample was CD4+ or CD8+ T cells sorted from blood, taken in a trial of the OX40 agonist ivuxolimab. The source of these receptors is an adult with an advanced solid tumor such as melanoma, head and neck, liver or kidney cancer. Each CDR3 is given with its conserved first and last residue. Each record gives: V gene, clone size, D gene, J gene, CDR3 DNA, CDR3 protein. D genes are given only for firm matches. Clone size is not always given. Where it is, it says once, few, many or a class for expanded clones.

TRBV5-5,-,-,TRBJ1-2,TGTGCCAGCAGCCTCGAGGAGCTCTATGGCTACACCTTC,CASSLEELYGYTF
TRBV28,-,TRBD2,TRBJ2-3,TGTGCCAGCAGTTTATGGTCACTAGCGGGAGGGCCTGGTACGCAGTATTTT,CASSLWSLAGGPGTQYF
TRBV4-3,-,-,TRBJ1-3,TGCGCCAGCAGCCAAGATACGGGGCCGATTTCTGGAAACACCATATATTTT,CASSQDTGPISGNTIYF
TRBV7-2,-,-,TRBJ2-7,TGTGCCAGCAGCCTCTCCCGGTCCTACGAGCAGTACTTC,CASSLSRSYEQYF
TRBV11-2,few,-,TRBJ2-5,TGTGCCAGCAACTCGGGACAAAAAGAGACCCAGTACTTC,CASNSGQKETQYF
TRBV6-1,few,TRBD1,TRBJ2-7,TGTGCCAGCATAAACGACAGGGGTTCGGCCTACGAGCAGTACTTC,CASINDRGSAYEQYF
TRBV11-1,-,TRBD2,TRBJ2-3,TGTGCCAGCAGTATAAGCGGGAGTAGAGATACGCAGTATTTT,CASSISGSRDTQYF
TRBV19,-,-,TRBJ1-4,TGTGCCAGTAGTATAGGTGTAGGGATGGATTTTGCAACTAATGAAAAACTGTTTTTT,CASSIGVGMDFATNEKLFF
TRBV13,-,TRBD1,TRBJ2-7,TGTGCCAGCAGCCCTATGGGACAGGGAGACGAGCAGTACTTC,CASSPMGQGDEQYF
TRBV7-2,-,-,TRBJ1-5,TGTGCCAGCAGCTTATCTCCCGGGAATCAGCCCCAGCATTTT,CASSLSPGNQPQHF
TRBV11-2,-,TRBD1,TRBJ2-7,TGTGCCAGCAGCCGACTCACGACAGGGTGGTACTTC,CASSRLTTGWYF
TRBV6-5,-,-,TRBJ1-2,TGTGCCAGCAGACCGGACCTAGGGCATGGCTACACCTTC,CASRPDLGHGYTF
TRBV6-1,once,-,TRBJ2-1,TGTGCCAGCAGTGAAGCCCCAGTCTTTATGGACAATGAGCAGTTCTTC,CASSEAPVFMDNEQFF
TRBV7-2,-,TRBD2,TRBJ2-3,TGTGCCAGCAGCCGACTAGCGGGACTGGATACGCAGTATTTT,CASSRLAGLDTQYF
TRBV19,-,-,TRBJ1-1,TGTGCCAGTAGTATTCGGGGAGGGGGCACTGAAGCTTTCTTT,CASSIRGGGTEAFF
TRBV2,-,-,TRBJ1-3,TGTGCCAGCAGTGGAGCCGGACAGCATGATGGAAACACCATATATTTT,CASSGAGQHDGNTIYF
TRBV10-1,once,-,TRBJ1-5,TGCGCCAGCAGTGTCCCGACCCGGACACGCGATAGCAATCAGCCCCAGCATTTT,CASSVPTRTRDSNQPQHF
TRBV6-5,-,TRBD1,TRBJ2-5,TGTGCCAGCAGTTACAGGGACAGGGGAATCCAAGAGACCCAGTACTTC,CASSYRDRGIQETQYF
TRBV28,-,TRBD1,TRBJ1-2,TGTGCCAGCAGTCTCGATGCAGGGGGAATGGAGGGCTACACCTTC,CASSLDAGGMEGYTF
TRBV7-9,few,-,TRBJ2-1,TGTGCCAGCAGCGGACTTTTTCCGGGCAATGAGCAGTTCTTC,CASSGLFPGNEQFF
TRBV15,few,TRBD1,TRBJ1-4,TGTGCCACCAGCAGAGCGGACAGGGGGCTTGAAAAACTGTTTTTT,CATSRADRGLEKLFF
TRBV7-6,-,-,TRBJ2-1,TGTGCCAGCAGTCTTAATACCTACAATGAGCAGTTCTTC,CASSLNTYNEQFF
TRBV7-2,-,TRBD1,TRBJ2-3,TGTGCCAGCAGCCCAGGACAGGGGCCAGATACGCAGTATTTT,CASSPGQGPDTQYF
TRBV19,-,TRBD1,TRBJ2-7,TGTGCCAGTAGTATAGGGGGCGACAGGGCGAGCTCCTACGAGCAGTACTTC,CASSIGGDRASSYEQYF
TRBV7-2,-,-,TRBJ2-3,TGTGCCAGCAGCTTGGACTCGAAACTGTCGTATAGCACAGATACGCAGTATTTT,CASSLDSKLSYSTDTQYF
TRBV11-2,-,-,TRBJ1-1,TGTGCCAGCAGCTTAGGTAAAGGGGATCGGAATACTGAAGCTTTCTTT,CASSLGKGDRNTEAFF
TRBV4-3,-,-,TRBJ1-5,TGCGCCAGCAGCCAAGATCGGAACGGGGCAGGTCAGCCCCAGCATTTT,CASSQDRNGAGQPQHF
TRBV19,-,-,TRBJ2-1,TGTGCCAGTAGTATGCAGGGCGCCCTCTACAATGAGCAGTTCTTC,CASSMQGALYNEQFF
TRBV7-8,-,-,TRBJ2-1,TGTGCCAGCGGTACCGCAGGGTCGGTGAATGAGCAGTTCTTC,CASGTAGSVNEQFF
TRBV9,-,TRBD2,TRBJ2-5,TGTGCCAGCAGCGTAGTCGGACTAGGAAATCAAGAGACCCAGTACTTC,CASSVVGLGNQETQYF
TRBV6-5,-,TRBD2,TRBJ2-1,TGTGCCAGCAGTTACTCGCGGCGGGAGTCGAATGAGCAGTTCTTC,CASSYSRRESNEQFF
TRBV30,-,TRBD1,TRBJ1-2,TGTGCCTGGAGTGTAATGGGACAGGGTGACTATGGCTACACCTTC,CAWSVMGQGDYGYTF
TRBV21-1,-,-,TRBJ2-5,TGTGCCAGCAGCACCTCCGAGGTTAGGGAGACCCAGTACTTC,CASSTSEVRETQYF
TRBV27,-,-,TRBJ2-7,TGTGCCAGCAGTTTGGACAGCTCCTACGAGCAGTACTTC,CASSLDSSYEQYF
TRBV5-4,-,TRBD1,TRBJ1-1,TGTGCCAGCAGCTTGGGGGCAGGGGGCTACACTGAAGCTTTCTTT,CASSLGAGGYTEAFF
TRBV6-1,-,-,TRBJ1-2,TGTGCCAGCAGTGAAGCAAACACCGGCTGGGGCTACACCTTC,CASSEANTGWGYTF
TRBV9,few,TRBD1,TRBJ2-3,TGTGCCAGCAGCGGGACCCCCGGGACAGGAAATTTGATCGTGGGCCCAGATACGCAGTATTTT,CASSGTPGTGNLIVGPDTQYF
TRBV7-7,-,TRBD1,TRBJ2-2,TGTGCCAGCAGCCGGGGACAGGGGTTCACCGGGGAGCTGTTTTTT,CASSRGQGFTGELFF
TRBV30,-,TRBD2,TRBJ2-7,TGTGCCTGGGGCGGGCTAGCGGGAAAGCGGTACGAGCAGTACTTC,CAWGGLAGKRYEQYF
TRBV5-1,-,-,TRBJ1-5,TGCGCCAGCAGCTGGGATGGCGGGGATCAGCCCCAGCATTTT,CASSWDGGDQPQHF
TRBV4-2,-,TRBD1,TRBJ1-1,TGTGCCAGCAGCACAGACAGGGCGAACACTGAAGCTTTCTTT,CASSTDRANTEAFF
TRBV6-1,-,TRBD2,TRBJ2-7,TGTGCCAGCAGTGCCCGCTGGGGGGGGGACGAGCAGTACTTC,CASSARWGGDEQYF
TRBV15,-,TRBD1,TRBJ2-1,TGTGCCACCTCTAAAAATCCGGGACAGTCCTACAATGAGCAGTTCTTC,CATSKNPGQSYNEQFF
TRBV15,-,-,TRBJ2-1,TGTGCCACCAGCAGAGAAAGGACGGACAATGAGCAGTTCTTC,CATSRERTDNEQFF
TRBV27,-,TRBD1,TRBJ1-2,TGTGCCAGCAGATTACAGGGGGCTGGCTATGGCTACACCTTC,CASRLQGAGYGYTF
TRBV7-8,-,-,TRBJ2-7,TGTGCCAGCAGCTTAGGCCCCCGGGTGGAGCAGTACTTC,CASSLGPRVEQYF
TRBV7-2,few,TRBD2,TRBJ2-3,TGTGCCAGCAGCTTAGGGGGACTAGCGGGATTCACAGATACGCAGTATTTT,CASSLGGLAGFTDTQYF